These 20 T cell receptor beta chains originate from one sample sequenced in a study of T cells in Graves' hyperthyroidism and ophthalmopathy. Amplified TCR beta CDR3 regions came from RNA transcripts. HTBI primers were the set used in a first-round RT-PCR of the TCR CDR3. TCRdb re-called the multiplex PCR reads through MiXCR, storing one row per CDR3 protein. The sample lists over 650,000 distinct CDR3 sequences; 45% were seen once. Sequences were obtained from peripheral blood or thyroid tissue (not recorded which). The receptors were gathered from an adult man with Graves' disease, either hyperthyroidism or ophthalmopathy (not recorded which).

This chain joins TRBV2 and TRBJ1-1; no clear D. This CDR3 region has 12 residues. The ends were cut back, 6 bases at V and 7 bases at J, with 12 bases in the middle. Germline-derived CDR1 and CDR2 are SNHLY and FYNNEI. The CDR3 coding sequence is TGTGCCAGCAGCGGTGCGGACCTTGAAGCTTTCTTT. Translating gives CASSGADLEAFF.

The chain links TRBV15 to TRBJ1-4; no firm D call. The V end lost 3 bases, the J end lost 0 bases, and 14 bases lay between the germline ends. There are 17 residues in the CDR3. Per germline, CDR1 LNHNV and CDR2 YYDKDF (reference sequence). CDR3 coding DNA: TGTGCCACCAGCAGTGTCAAACCAGGCGCAACTAATGAAAAACTGTTTTTT. Its protein product is CATSSVKPGATNEKLFF.

This clonotype was observed a few times. The genes are TRBV7-8 and TRBJ2-7; a weak D match, TRBD1 (5 bases). V dropped 1 base and J dropped 2 bases, with 15 bases sitting between them. This CDR3 is 16 amino acids long. CDR1 and CDR2 from the germline V gene are SGHVS and FQNEAQ. CDR3 sequence reads: CASSLGPIDSAYEQYF. The CDR3 coding sequence is TGTGCCAGCAGCTTAGGCCCGATCGACAGTGCCTACGAGCAGTACTTC.

This clonotype was seen a few times. J is TRBJ2-6 and V is TRBV7-9; TRBD2 might be the D (5 bases). Germline V gene data show CDR1 as SEHNR and CDR2 as FQNEAQ (reference sequence). The CDR3 is 18 amino acids. Deletions cut 2 bases from V and 1 base from J, with 15 bases between. The CDR3 DNA reads as TGTGCCAGCAGCTTAACTCCGGGATTAGGATCTGGGGCCAACGTCCTGACTTTC. Translation gives CASSLTPGLGSGANVLTF.

Ten or more counts support this clonotype. The V call is TRBV7-2, the J call TRBJ1-4; 7 bases are shared with TRBD1. Germline trimming cut 4 bases from V and 5 bases from J; bases unmatched to any gene: 7. Germline lookup yields CDR1 SGHTA and CDR2 FQGNSA. This CDR3 is built from 15 residues. This chain's CDR3 is CASSSPNRGNEKLFF. In DNA, the CDR3 is TGTGCCAGCAGCTCCCCGAACAGGGGAAATGAAAAACTGTTTTTT.

The CDR3 sequence: CASSRVPGQGKNEKLFF. The CDR3 DNA reads TGTGCCAGCAGCCGAGTCCCGGGACAGGGGAAGAATGAAAAACTGTTTTTT. The gene calls are TRBV7-2 and TRBJ1-4; 10 bases agree with TRBD1. The CDR3 covers 17 residues. The V segment lost 5 bases and the J segment 5 bases; nucleotides outside the gene matches: 11. From germline, CDR1 is SGHTA and CDR2 FQGNSA.

The sample holds a few counts of this clonotype. The chain carries TRBV6-6 and TRBJ1-5; a weak D match, TRBD1 (5 bases). The length of the CDR3 is 15 residues. The germline gives CDR1 MNHNY, CDR2 SVGAGI (reference sequence). Trimming cost V 2 bases and J 3 bases, with 11 bases left between them. The chain's CDR3 is CASSYGQGLNQPQHF. In DNA form, the CDR3 reads TGTGCCAGCAGTTACGGGCAGGGCCTCAATCAGCCCCAGCATTTT.

The V gene is TRBV15, the J gene TRBJ2-7, with D possibly called TRBD1 or TRBD2 (6 bases each). Trimming cost V 5 bases and J 3 bases, with 20 bases left between them. Germline assignment: CDR1 LNHNV and CDR2 YYDKDF (reference sequence). This CDR3 has 16 residues. CDR3 in amino acids: CATSLHREASHYEQYF. CDR3 nucleotides: TGTGCCACCAGCCTGCACAGGGAGGCATCCCACTACGAGCAGTACTTC.

The chain recombines TRBV20-1 with TRBJ1-4, with 7 bases aligning to TRBD1. The V and J ends lost 2 bases and 0 bases, in that order; junction bases with no gene match: 9. The CDR3 consists of 17 residues. The V gene's germline CDR1 is DFQATT and CDR2 SNEGSKA (reference sequence). CDR3 protein: CSARPDRAGATNEKLFF. The CDR3 DNA is TGCAGTGCTAGACCTGACAGGGCGGGGGCAACTAATGAAAAACTGTTTTTT.

This chain joins TRBV2 and TRBJ2-5; 9 bases are shared with TRBD2. The J segment lost 2 bases and the V segment lost 6 bases, leaving 4 bases of the junction unmatched. The germline gives CDR1 SNHLY, CDR2 FYNNEI. This CDR3 has 14 residues. Here the CDR3 DNA reads TGTGCCAGCAGCAGCGGGAGGAGTCAAGAGACCCAGTACTTC. Its translation: CASSSGRSQETQYF. Full variable domain (rest looked up from reference TRBV2 and TRBJ2-5): EPEVTQTPSHQVTQMGQEVILRCVPISNHLYFYWYRQILGQKVEFLVSFYNNEISEKSEIFDDQFSVERPDGSNFTLKIRSTKLEDSAMYFCASSSGRSQETQYFGPGTRLLVL.

For this clonotype: Relative to the germline gene, one junction end is altered; a read error may explain this. This chain uses TRBV7-6 with TRBJ2-7; D remains ambiguous. CDR3 length equals 16 residues. CDR1 is SGHVS, CDR2 FNYEAQ, per germline. This CDR3 reads CASSLLCGIRLHEQYF. DNA of the CDR3: TGTGCTAGCAGCTTACTATGTGGGATCCGTCTCCACGAGCAGTACTTC.

The CDR3 loop reads CASSPTGTGGVGANVLTF. The CDR3 DNA reads TGTGCCAGCAGCCCAACCGGGACAGGGGGCGTTGGGGCCAACGTCCTGACTTTC. This sequence joins TRBV9 and TRBJ2-6, with 12 bases that match TRBD1. This CDR3 region has 18 residues. Germline trimming cut 4 bases from V and 3 bases from J; bases unmatched to any gene: 8. Germline V gives CDR1 SGDLS, CDR2 YYNGEE.

The gene calls are TRBV6-1 and TRBJ1-1; a possible D gene is TRBD1 (6 bases). This CDR3 spans 15 amino acids. Trimming took off 2 bases at V and 0 bases at J, with 10 bases between the two ends. CDR1 MNHNS and CDR2 SASEGT come from the germline V gene. The CDR3 DNA follows: TGTGCCAGCAGTGAAACTTGGACAGTGAACACTGAAGCTTTCTTT. Protein product: CASSETWTVNTEAFF.

The rearrangement uses TRBV7-9 and TRBJ1-5, with a weak D call TRBD1 (6 bases). CDR3 length: 15 residues. CDR1 and CDR2 (germline): SEHNR, FQNEAQ (reference sequence). V dropped 5 bases and J dropped 5 bases, with 16 bases sitting between them. The CDR3 coding sequence is TGTGCCAGCAGCCAACGACCGGGGGCGGATCAGCCCCAGCATTTT. Translation gives CASSQRPGADQPQHF.

Concerning this clonotype itself: This could be a read error, since a much larger clone is one nucleotide away. The chain couples TRBV10-1 to TRBJ1-1, with no clear D. The V and J ends lost 6 bases and 2 bases respectively, with 13 bases between them. The CDR3 is 14 residues long. Germline V lookup: CDR1 WNHNN, CDR2 SYGVQD (reference sequence). In DNA form, the CDR3 reads TGCGCCAGCAGCCGGGATCCAATCAACACTGAAGCTTTCTTT. It translates to CASSRDPINTEAFF.

There are a few counts of this clonotype. Its ends do not fully match the called genes, so a read error is possible. The V gene is TRBV24-1, the J gene TRBJ1-2, with 9 bases that match TRBD1. CDR1 and CDR2 (germline): KGHDR, SFDVKD. The CDR3 is 14 residues long. The CDR3 nucleotides read TGTGCCAGCAGTACTAGGGACAGGGTGAGAGGCTACACCTTC. Its translation is CASSTRDRVRGYTF.

This clonotype was seen more than once but under ten times. This sequence joins TRBV20-1 and TRBJ1-6; 7 bases line up with TRBD1. This CDR3 is built from 16 residues. Trimming cost V 0 bases and J 5 bases; bases outside gene matches: 7. Germline CDR1 is DFQATT and CDR2 is SNEGSKA (reference sequence). The CDR3, as DNA: TGCAGTGCTAGAGATCTAGGGACAGATGATAATTCACCCCTCCACTTT. This codes for CSARDLGTDDNSPLHF.

The sample holds a few counts of this clonotype. The CDR3 DNA is TGTGCCAGCAGCTTAGTGCCGTTAAGCAATCAGCCCCAGCATTTT. Its protein is CASSLVPLSNQPQHF. V usage is TRBV7-2 and J usage is TRBJ1-5; D remains unclear. This CDR3 spans 15 amino acids. In germline, CDR1 is SGHTA, CDR2 FQGNSA. Trimming cost V 1 base and J 1 base, with 8 bases left between them.

The chain combines TRBV29-1 with TRBJ1-1, with 7 positions matching TRBD1. The CDR3 is 12 amino acids. Germline assignment: CDR1 SQVTM and CDR2 ANQGSEA. CDR3 sequence reads: CSTGVRNTEAFF. In nucleotides, the CDR3 is TGCAGTACAGGGGTTCGGAACACTGAAGCTTTCTTT.

In this sample, this clonotype turned up a few times. The V gene is TRBV9, the J gene TRBJ2-7; TRBD1 matches 9 bases. The J call may be mistaken, given a closer DNA end match to TRBJ2-1. Germline V gene lookup returns CDR1 SGDLS and CDR2 YYNGEE. This CDR3 contains 14 residues. CDR3 region: CASSVVTGGVEQFF. In DNA form, the CDR3 reads TGTGCCAGCAGCGTAGTGACAGGGGGGGTTGAGCAGTTCTTC.